The source of this T cell receptor beta chain is a study of OX40 agonist ivuxolimab in advanced cancers. Whole-study results and caveats: In CD8+ T cells, expanded clones were on average more numerous than in CD4+.

Trimming pared 5 bases from V and 5 bases from J, leaving 12 bases between. The CDR3 extends over 13 amino acids. Germline CDR1 reads SGHDN; CDR2 reads FVKESK. Some clones are missing from TCRdb's copy, which holds only in-frame ones; the method was immunoSEQ multiplex PCR. The sample has 75,000 to 80,000 clones, over 75% seen once. Note on this clone: Its antigen is unidentified.

The sequence was collected from an adult with an advanced solid tumor such as melanoma, head and neck, liver or kidney cancer. This material consisted of CD4+ or CD8+ T cells sorted from blood, taken in a trial of the OX40 agonist ivuxolimab. The J gene is TRBJ1-2, the V gene TRBV14; a weak D match, TRBD1 (6 bases). Here the CDR3 reads CASSKGHLYGYTF. CDR3 nucleotides: TGTGCCAGCAGCAAGGGACATTTATATGGCTACACCTTC.